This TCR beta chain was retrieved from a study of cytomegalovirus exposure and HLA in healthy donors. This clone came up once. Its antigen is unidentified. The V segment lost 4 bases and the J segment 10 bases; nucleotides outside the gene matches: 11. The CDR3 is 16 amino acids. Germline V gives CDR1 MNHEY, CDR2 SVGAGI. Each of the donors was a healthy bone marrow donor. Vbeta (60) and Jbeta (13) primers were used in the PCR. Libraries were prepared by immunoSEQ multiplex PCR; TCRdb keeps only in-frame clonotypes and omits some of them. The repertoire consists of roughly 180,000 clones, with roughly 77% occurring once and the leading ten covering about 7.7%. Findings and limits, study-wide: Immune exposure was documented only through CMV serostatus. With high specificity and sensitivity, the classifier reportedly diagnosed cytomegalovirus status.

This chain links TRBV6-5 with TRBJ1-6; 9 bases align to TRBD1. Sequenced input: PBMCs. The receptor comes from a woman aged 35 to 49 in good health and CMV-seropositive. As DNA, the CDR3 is TGTGCCAGCAGTTCCCGAACAGGGGGCGGCGGATCACCCCTCCACTTT. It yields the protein CASSSRTGGGGSPLHF.